This note documents a single T cell receptor beta chain sequence. Production of TCR cDNA was by 5'RACE template switching, which also added a universal primer site and UMIs. TCRdb independently ran MiXCR on the 5' RACE reads; one entry per CDR3 protein. The sample records about 58,000 distinct CDR3 sequences, 5.5% to 6% being singletons. The sample comes from a study of T cells after yellow fever vaccination. The study's findings and limits: Contamination of FACS-sorted repertoires by abundant clonotypes from the bulk population could occur. Almost no vaccine-responding clonotypes were detectable in day 0 sorted memory subsets.

The CDR3 covers 10 residues. Germline V lookup: CDR1 GTSNPN, CDR2 SVGIG (reference sequence). V was cut by 5 bases and J by 10 bases, with 11 bases left in between. The source material was PBMCs, either bulk or a sorted T-cell subset (CD4+, CD8+, memory, or dextramer-sorted; not recorded which), sampled on the day of the yellow fever booster vaccination. This TCR derives from a young man who received the YFV17D yellow fever vaccine. The V gene is TRBV30, the J gene TRBJ1-2; D perhaps matches TRBD1 (5 bases). CDR3 residues: CAWEGRSYTF. The CDR3 DNA reads as TGTGCCTGGGAGGGACGATCCTACACCTTC.